This T cell receptor (beta chain) was retrieved from a study of immune heterogeneity within non-small cell lung tumors. This CDR3 has 16 amino acids. Germline loops: CDR1 GTSNPN, CDR2 SVGIG (reference sequence). The V end was cut by 0 bases, the J end by 0 bases, with 13 bases between. The study's findings and limits: The correlation between local T-cell clonality and local tumor mutational burden was positive, moderate in strength and statistically significant, with R about 0.35. Identical dominant CDR3 beta clonotypes were found recurring across a patient's tumor sites, along with site-unique high-frequency clones. Individual patients showed largely nonoverlapping sets of high-frequency T-cell receptor beta clonotypes.

Bulk tumor genomic DNA served as template, at roughly 600 ng per sample. Several biopsies were collected from each primary tumor during surgery. They were spaced as far apart as possible within the tumor mass. Patients went through curative surgery, and their non-small cell lung cancer was untreated and newly diagnosed. Newly diagnosed non-small cell lung cancer patients undergoing curative-intent surgery served as donors. This clonotype was found once. The antigen is unknown. This may stem from a read error, because a much larger clone lies one nucleotide away. It was with 32 V and 13 J primers that multiplex PCR amplified TCR beta CDR3. TCRdb re-analysed the multiplex PCR reads in MiXCR, keeping a single row per CDR3 protein. The sample contains 20,000 or so distinct CDR3 sequences, 27% of which appear only once.

This chain uses TRBV30 with TRBJ2-3; D remains unclear. What was sequenced was lung tumor tissue. The clonotype was recovered from a man aged 40-55 years with non-small cell lung cancer. CDR3 bases: TGTGCCTGGAGTGTGTGGACCTTCCGTAGCACAGATACGCAGTATTTT. Its translation: CAWSVWTFRSTDTQYF.